This record covers a single T cell receptor beta chain. Its antigen is currently unknown. The donors were part of the validation cohort, which consisted of under 150 subjects and was separate from the first cohort of about 720 subjects. The source of the sample is a study of cytomegalovirus exposure and HLA in healthy donors. Study information: It was reported in a later analysis that the same platform had been used for the roughly 130 validation repertoires as for the 666 first-cohort repertoires. Study conclusions and caveats: Per published reports, the classifier diagnosed cytomegalovirus status with high specificity and sensitivity. For most TCR sequences rarity was the rule, although some public TCRs occurred in many donors.

CDR3 length equals 15 residues. With 2 bases removed from V and 7 bases from J, the gap between germline ends came to 18 bases. Per the germline V gene, CDR1 is MNHEY and CDR2 is SVGAGI. Some clones are missing from TCRdb's copy, which holds only in-frame ones; the method was immunoSEQ multiplex PCR. The table shows 150,000 to 200,000 clones, with about 81% occurring only once. The chain is built from TRBV6-5 and TRBJ2-7, with D hard to call. The source material was PBMCs. The sequence came from a woman aged 30 to 39 in good health and CMV-seronegative. The CDR3: CASSYLFQSGGEQYF. The CDR3 DNA reads TGTGCCAGCAGTTACCTTTTCCAGTCGGGTGGGGAGCAGTACTTC.